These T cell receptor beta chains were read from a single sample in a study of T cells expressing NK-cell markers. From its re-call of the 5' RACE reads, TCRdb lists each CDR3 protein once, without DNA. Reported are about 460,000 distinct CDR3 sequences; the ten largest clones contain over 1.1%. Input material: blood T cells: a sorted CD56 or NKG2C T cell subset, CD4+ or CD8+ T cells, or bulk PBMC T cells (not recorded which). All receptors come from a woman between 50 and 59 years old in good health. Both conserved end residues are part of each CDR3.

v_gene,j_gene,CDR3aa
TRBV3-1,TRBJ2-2,CASSQDRLAGPRELFF
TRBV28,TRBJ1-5,CASASGNQPQHF
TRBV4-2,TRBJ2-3,CASSQGLGTDTQYF
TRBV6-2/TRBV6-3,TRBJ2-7,CASSHPFRSEQYF
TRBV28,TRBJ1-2,CASRGPGDASYTF
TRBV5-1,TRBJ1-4,CASSLFGRENEKLFF
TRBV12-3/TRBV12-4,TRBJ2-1,CASSAGLEQFF
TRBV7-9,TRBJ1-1,CASSQPTNTEAFF
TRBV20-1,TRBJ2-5,CSARIGGDILAAQYF
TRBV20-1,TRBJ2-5,CSASPTGGLRQETQYF